One and the same sample provided the 31 T cell receptor beta chains below, sequenced in a study of beta chain features in type 1 diabetes (dated by TCRdb to the late 2010s). Preparation of the library involved the immunoSEQ multiplex PCR assay. All of the isolated RNA was reverse transcribed with the High Capacity cDNA Reverse Transcription Kit, so expressed TCRB transcripts were sequenced. TCRdb provides this immuneACCESS table in a form limited to in-frame rearrangements. Some clones are lacking; in checked studies, under half of them reflect an unresolved V gene, and why the rest are absent is not known. This sample is represented by 450,000 to 600,000 clones; 30% of them were singletons. The leading ten clones occupy about 0.065% of the sample. Sequences were obtained from naive CD4+ T cells from blood. This sample's cell subset or site label indicates: true naive CD4+ T cells. The receptors shown here come from a man younger than 30 in good health.

In its sample, this clone was seen a few times. The rearrangement uses TRBV30 and TRBJ2-3; TRBD1 might be the D (5 bases). Germline V CDR1 and CDR2: GTSNPN, SVGIG (reference sequence). This CDR3 is 15 amino acids long. The germline V and J ends were trimmed by 2 bases and 2 bases, with 14 bases remaining between them. The CDR3 reads CAWSRLGANTDTQYF. The CDR3 nucleotides are TGTGCCTGGAGTCGTTTAGGGGCCAACACAGATACGCAGTATTTT.

A single count supports this clone. The V call is TRBV29-1, the J call TRBJ1-1, with 10 bases identical to TRBD1. There are 15 residues in the CDR3. The V and J ends lost 2 bases and 0 bases, in that order; junction bases with no gene match: 3. CDR1 and CDR2 from the germline V gene are SQVTM and ANQGSEA. In DNA form, the CDR3 reads TGCAGCGTTGAACCGGGACAGGGGATGAACACTGAAGCTTTCTTT. Translation gives CSVEPGQGMNTEAFF. The full variable domain, rest sourced from reference TRBV29-1 and TRBJ1-1, is SAVISQKPSRDICQRGTSLTIQCQVDSQVTMMFWYRQQPGQSLTLIATANQGSEATYESGFVIDKFPISRPNLTFSTLTVSNMSPEDSSIYLCSVEPGQGMNTEAFFGQGTRLTVV.

This rearrangement joins TRBV21-1 to TRBJ2-7; TRBD1, the D gene given by the table, was not confirmed from the DNA. TRBV21-1 is shown as a pseudogene. The CDR3 length is 16 residues. This CDR3 reads CASSKERDRVAYEQYF. CDR3 nucleotides: TGTGCCAGCAGCAAAGAGCGGGACAGGGTCGCCTACGAGCAGTACTTC.

In its sample, this clone was seen once. The J gene is TRBJ1-2, the V gene TRBV25-1, with D perhaps matching TRBD1 (5 bases). The CDR3 consists of 14 residues. Trimming left V 2 bases short and J 2 bases short, with 9 bases between. Germline V gene sequence: CDR1 MGHDK, CDR2 SYGVNS. For the CDR3, the DNA is TGTGCCAGCAGTGAAGCGGGACGAAACTATGGCTACACCTTC. Protein sequence: CASSEAGRNYGYTF.

The sample holds a few counts of this clone. The rearrangement joins TRBV5-4 to TRBJ2-3, with 7 positions matching TRBD1. CDR1 is SGHNT and CDR2 is YYREEE in the germline V gene (reference sequence). CDR3 length: 15 residues. The junction had 9 bases not matched to a gene; V was cut back by 4 bases and J by 4 bases. As DNA, the CDR3 is TGTGCCAGCAGCATCGACAGGGATGGCGCAGATACGCAGTATTTT. This gives the protein CASSIDRDGADTQYF.

This clone has just a few counts. The rearrangement joins TRBV11-1 to TRBJ1-1; no reliable D call. The germline V and J ends were trimmed by 3 bases and 1 base, with 6 bases remaining between them. This CDR3 spans 13 amino acids. Germline CDR1 SGHAT, CDR2 FQDESV (reference sequence). The CDR3 is CASSFRENTEAFF. The CDR3 DNA is TGTGCCAGCAGCTTTCGGGAGAACACTGAAGCTTTCTTT.

V usage is TRBV2 and J usage is TRBJ2-7, with D unresolved. The CDR3 runs 10 residues. The germline V gene encodes CDR1 SNHLY and CDR2 FYNNEI. Trimming removed 8 bases from V and 8 bases from J, with 10 bases in between. The CDR3 region has the DNA TGTGCCAGCCATCTTAGCCAGCAGTACTTC. Amino acid sequence: CASHLSQQYF. Full variable domain (remainder filled in from reference TRBV2 and TRBJ2-7): EPEVTQTPSHQVTQMGQEVILRCVPISNHLYFYWYRQILGQKVEFLVSFYNNEISEKSEIFDDQFSVERPDGSNFTLKIRSTKLEDSAMYFCASHLSQQYFGPGTRLTVT.

The CDR3 DNA reads TGTGCCAGCAGTTTTAGGGACCAGGCCTACGAGCAGTACTTC. This sequence encodes CASSFRDQAYEQYF. The chain combines TRBV27 with TRBJ2-7, with D possibly being TRBD1 or TRBD2 (5 bases each). V lost 3 bases and J 2 bases, leaving 11 bases between the germline ends. Germline-derived CDR1 and CDR2 are MNHEY and SMNVEV (reference sequence). There are 14 residues in the CDR3.

As regards this clone: The same CDR3 also results from other DNA sequences found in this sample. The CDR3 DNA reads as TGTGCCTGGAGTTCAGGGGCAGATACGCAGTATTTT. Its translation: CAWSSGADTQYF. The chain joins TRBV30 to TRBJ2-3; D perhaps matches TRBD1 (6 bases). Germline lookup yields CDR1 GTSNPN and CDR2 SVGIG (reference sequence). This CDR3 spans 12 amino acids. Trimming left V 2 bases short and J 4 bases short, with 7 bases between.

V and J are TRBV25-1 and TRBJ2-3, with 9 bases matching TRBD1. V gave up 4 bases and J gave up 1 base; unmatched junction bases: 3. The germline gives CDR1 MGHDK, CDR2 SYGVNS. This CDR3 has 15 residues. The CDR3 DNA reads TGTGCCAGCAGTGGCCGGGACAGGGGCACAGATACGCAGTATTTT. Translating it yields CASSGRDRGTDTQYF.

In its sample, this clone was seen once. This chain joins TRBV10-2 and TRBJ1-5, with D perhaps matching TRBD1 (5 bases). The CDR3 totals 13 residues. V lost 6 bases and J lost 5, with 11 bases in between. The V gene's germline CDR1 is WSHSY and CDR2 SAAADI. CDR3 sequence: CASRQGRDQPQHF. The CDR3, as DNA: TGCGCCAGCAGGCAGGGCCGGGATCAGCCCCAGCATTTT.

V and J are TRBV4-1 and TRBJ1-1; D not certain. The ends were cut back, 2 bases at V and 8 bases at J, with 12 bases in the middle. The CDR3 is 13 residues long. The germline CDR1 and CDR2 sequences are MGHRA and YSYEKL. As DNA, the CDR3 is TGCGCCAGCAGCCAACGGGAGTTTAGAGAAGCTTTCTTT. Residues: CASSQREFREAFF.

This chain joins TRBV29-1 and TRBJ1-2; D is ambiguous. There are 15 residues in the CDR3. CDR1 and CDR2 (germline): SQVTM, ANQGSEA. V lost 2 bases and J lost 5, with 18 bases in between. This chain's CDR3 is CSVESESSVPYGYTF. In DNA, the CDR3 is TGCAGCGTTGAAAGCGAGTCCTCGGTTCCATATGGCTACACCTTC. Variable domain in full (rest from reference TRBV29-1 and TRBJ1-2): SAVISQKPSRDICQRGTSLTIQCQVDSQVTMMFWYRQQPGQSLTLIATANQGSEATYESGFVIDKFPISRPNLTFSTLTVSNMSPEDSSIYLCSVESESSVPYGYTFGSGTRLTVV.

This chain uses TRBV5-1 with TRBJ2-1, with a possible D match to TRBD1 (5 bases). The length of the CDR3 is 13 residues. Germline CDR1 SGHRS, CDR2 YFSETQ. The germline V and J ends were trimmed by 0 bases and 11 bases, with 12 bases remaining between them. CDR3 amino acids: CASSLETVGKQFF. CDR3 sequence (DNA): TGCGCCAGCAGCTTGGAGACAGTGGGGAAGCAGTTCTTC. The whole variable domain, remainder taken from reference TRBV5-1 and TRBJ2-1, is KAGVTQTPRYLIKTRGQQVTLSCSPISGHRSVSWYQQTPGQGLQFLFEYFSETQRNKGNFPGRFSGRQFSNSRSEMNVSTLELGDSALYLCASSLETVGKQFFGPGTRLTVL.

This clone was detected once. J is TRBJ2-5 and V is TRBV9; the match to TRBD2 covers 12 bases. Per the germline V gene, CDR1 is SGDLS and CDR2 is YYNGEE. The CDR3 totals 17 residues. V was pared by 3 bases and J by 4 bases, with 10 bases of the junction left unmatched. The CDR3 loop reads CASSATSGRGIGETQYF. DNA for the CDR3: TGTGCCAGCAGCGCGACTAGCGGGAGAGGGATAGGAGAGACCCAGTACTTC.

There are a few counts of this clone. The genes are TRBV14 and TRBJ2-7; 7 bases agree with TRBD2. The CDR3 contains 15 residues. The junction had 10 bases not matched to a gene; V was cut back by 1 base and J by 7 bases. Germline CDR1 and CDR2: SGHDN and FVKESK. CDR3 region: CASSQGGGRSREQYF. DNA of the CDR3: TGTGCCAGCAGCCAAGGCGGCGGGAGATCGCGGGAGCAGTACTTC.

The rearrangement uses TRBV5-1 and TRBJ1-2; D call uncertain. Trimming cost V 2 bases and J 6 bases, with 17 bases left between them. The CDR3 is 15 amino acids. Germline values: CDR1 SGHRS, CDR2 YFSETQ. This CDR3 reads CASSLGQALMDGYTF. The CDR3 coding sequence is TGCGCCAGCAGCTTAGGTCAAGCCCTAATGGATGGCTACACCTTC.

The V gene is TRBV7-9, the J gene TRBJ2-1, with D uncertain. The germline V gene encodes CDR1 SEHNR and CDR2 FQNEAQ (reference sequence). With 3 bases removed from V and 9 bases from J, the gap between germline ends came to 15 bases. The length of the CDR3 is 14 residues. DNA for the CDR3: TGTGCCAGCAGCTTGGGTCGAACGGCCGCTGAGCAGTTCTTC. Its protein is CASSLGRTAAEQFF.

This sequence joins TRBV7-9 and TRBJ2-1; D is uncertain. Germline V gives CDR1 SEHNR, CDR2 FQNEAQ (reference sequence). The length of the CDR3 is 15 residues. V shed 5 bases and J shed 1 base, with 12 bases lying between them. This CDR3 reads CASSRLDRSYNEQFF. CDR3 DNA sequence: TGTGCCAGCAGCCGGCTAGACCGATCCTACAATGAGCAGTTCTTC.

This chain links TRBV11-2 with TRBJ2-2; no reliable D call. The CDR3 totals 12 residues. Germline V gene lookup returns CDR1 SGHAT and CDR2 FQNNGV. V lost 5 bases to trimming and J lost 5 bases, with 6 bases between them. CDR3 sequence reads: CASSTITGELFF. DNA for the CDR3: TGTGCCAGCAGCACGATAACCGGGGAGCTGTTTTTT.

The V gene is TRBV11-2, the J gene TRBJ2-5, with a tentative D call TRBD1 (6 bases). The CDR3 consists of 13 residues. The V gene lost 4 bases and the J gene lost 5 bases, with 11 bases spanning the gap. Per the germline V gene, CDR1 is SGHAT and CDR2 is FQNNGV. In DNA, the CDR3 is TGTGCCAGCAGCTCAGGGGTAGTGGAGACCCAGTACTTC. Amino acids: CASSSGVVETQYF.

This clone was counted a few times. In the same sample, other DNA sequences code for this CDR3. The CDR3 DNA follows: TGCGCCAGCAGCTTGGTACAGGGACAAGAGACCCAGTACTTC. It codes for CASSLVQGQETQYF. This rearrangement joins TRBV5-1 to TRBJ2-5; perhaps TRBD1 as D (6 bases). The germline CDR1 and CDR2 sequences are SGHRS and YFSETQ. V was clipped by 0 bases and J by 2 bases, with 8 bases between them. There are 14 residues in the CDR3.

As concerns this clone: The same CDR3 can be traced to other DNA sequences in this sample. The V call is TRBV7-2, the J call TRBJ2-7; 13 bases fit TRBD2. Germline V gene sequence: CDR1 SGHTA, CDR2 FQGNSA. CDR3 length equals 15 residues. V shed 3 bases and J 1 base; nucleotides not matched to a gene: 0. The CDR3 sequence: CASSLGLAGSYEQYF. The CDR3 DNA reads TGTGCCAGCAGCTTGGGACTAGCGGGATCCTACGAGCAGTACTTC.

In nucleotides, the CDR3 is TGTGCCAGCAGCTTATCGGGGTTAGGTTCCCTGTACAATGAGCAGTTCTTC. Its protein is CASSLSGLGSLYNEQFF. The rearrangement links TRBV13 to TRBJ2-1; a weak D match, TRBD2 (5 bases). The CDR3 consists of 17 residues. Germline V gene data show CDR1 as PRHDT and CDR2 as FYEKMQ (reference sequence). V gave up 2 bases and J gave up 4 bases, with 18 bases separating them.

This chain joins TRBV18 and TRBJ2-3, with 7 nucleotides matching TRBD2. V lost 4 bases, J lost 0 bases, and 4 bases stayed unmatched. There are 15 residues in the CDR3. Germline V lookup: CDR1 KGHSH, CDR2 LQKENI. CDR3 DNA sequence: TGTGCCAGCTCACACAGAGCGGGAAGCACAGATACGCAGTATTTT. This translates into CASSHRAGSTDTQYF.

J is TRBJ2-3 and V is TRBV2, with D perhaps TRBD1 (6 bases). The CDR3 extends over 18 amino acids. Germline V gene sequence: CDR1 SNHLY, CDR2 FYNNEI. The germline V and J ends were trimmed by 8 bases and 0 bases, with 24 bases remaining between them. Written as DNA, the CDR3 is TGTGCCAGCGAAAGGGAACAGGGTGTGATCGAGAGCACAGATACGCAGTATTTT. Translation: CASEREQGVIESTDTQYF.

This chain links TRBV7-2 with TRBJ2-7; 11 nucleotides align to TRBD1. This CDR3 comprises 16 residues. Germline CDR1 and CDR2: SGHTA and FQGNSA. V gave up 3 bases and J gave up 2 bases; unmatched junction bases: 6. The DNA for the CDR3 is TGTGCCAGCAGCTTGGGGACAGGGGGAAGAACCTACGAGCAGTACTTC. This gives the protein CASSLGTGGRTYEQYF.

This chain joins TRBV29-1 and TRBJ1-4, with D tentatively TRBD1 (5 bases). The CDR3 consists of 13 residues. With 4 bases removed from V and 2 bases from J, the gap between germline ends came to 8 bases. Germline loops: CDR1 SQVTM, CDR2 ANQGSEA. CDR3 DNA: TGCAGCGTTGCGGGACGGACTAATGAAAAACTGTTTTTT. Amino acids: CSVAGRTNEKLFF.

A few counts support this clone. The rearrangement links TRBV30 to TRBJ1-4, with TRBD1 identical over 7 bases. The germline CDR1 and CDR2 sequences are GTSNPN and SVGIG (reference sequence). With V trimmed by 1 base and J by 5 bases, 4 bases remained unmatched. This CDR3 is built from 14 residues. The CDR3 DNA is TGTGCCTGGAGTGCGGGACAGAGAAATGAAAAACTGTTTTTT. Amino acid sequence: CAWSAGQRNEKLFF.

This CDR3 is CASRALELDEQFF. CDR3 nucleotides: TGTGCCAGCAGAGCGCTTGAGTTGGATGAGCAGTTCTTC. This chain uses TRBV7-9 with TRBJ2-1, with D uncertain. CDR1 and CDR2 from the germline V gene are SEHNR and FQNEAQ (reference sequence). CDR3 size: 13 residues. Trimming removed 6 bases at V and 8 bases at J, with 14 bases between.

This clone showed up just a few times. The V and J genes are TRBV29-1 and TRBJ2-3, with D unclear. Per the germline V gene, CDR1 is SQVTM and CDR2 is ANQGSEA. There are 11 residues in the CDR3. Trimming cost V 3 bases and J 9 bases, with 10 bases left between them. CDR3: CSVESPATQYF. The CDR3 DNA sequence: TGCAGCGTTGAGAGCCCAGCAACGCAGTATTTT.